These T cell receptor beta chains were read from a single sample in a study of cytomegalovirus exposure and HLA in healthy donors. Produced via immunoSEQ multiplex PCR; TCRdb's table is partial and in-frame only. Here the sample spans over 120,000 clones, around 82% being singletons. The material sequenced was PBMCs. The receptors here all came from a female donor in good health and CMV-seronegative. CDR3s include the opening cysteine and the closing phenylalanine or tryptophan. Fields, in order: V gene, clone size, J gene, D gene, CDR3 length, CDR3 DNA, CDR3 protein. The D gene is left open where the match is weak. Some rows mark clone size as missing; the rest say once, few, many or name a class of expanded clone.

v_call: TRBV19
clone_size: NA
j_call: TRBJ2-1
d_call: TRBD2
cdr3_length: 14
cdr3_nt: TGTGCCAGTAGCATCGGACTAGCGGGGAATGAGCAGTTCTTC
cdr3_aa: CASSIGLAGNEQFF

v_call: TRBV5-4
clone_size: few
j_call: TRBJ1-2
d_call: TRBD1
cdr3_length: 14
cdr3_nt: TGTGCCAGCAGCTTTACGACAGGGAACTATGGCTACACCTTC
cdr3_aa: CASSFTTGNYGYTF

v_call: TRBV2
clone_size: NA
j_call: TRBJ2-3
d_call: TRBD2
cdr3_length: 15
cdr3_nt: TGTGCCAGCAGTGACCCGGGACTAGCGGGAGAAACGCAGTATTTT
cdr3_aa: CASSDPGLAGETQYF

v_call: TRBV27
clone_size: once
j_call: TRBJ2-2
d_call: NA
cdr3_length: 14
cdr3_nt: TGTGCCAGCACTAACGGACAGAACACCGGGGAGCTGTTTTTT
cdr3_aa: CASTNGQNTGELFF

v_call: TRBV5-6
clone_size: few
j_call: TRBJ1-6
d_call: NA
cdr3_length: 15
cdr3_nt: TGTGCCAGCAGTAATTGGGGGCGCAGGTTTTCACCCCTCCACTTT
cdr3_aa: CASSNWGRRFSPLHF

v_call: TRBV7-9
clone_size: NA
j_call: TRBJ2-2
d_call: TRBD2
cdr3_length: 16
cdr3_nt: TGTGCCAGCAGCTTCCCTAGCGGGGGATTATCCGGGGAGCTGTTTTTT
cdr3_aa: CASSFPSGGLSGELFF

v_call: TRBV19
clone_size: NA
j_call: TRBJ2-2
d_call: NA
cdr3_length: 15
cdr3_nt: TGTGCCAGTAGCATGTTGAGGTTCTACGCCGGGGAGCTGTTTTTT
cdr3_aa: CASSMLRFYAGELFF

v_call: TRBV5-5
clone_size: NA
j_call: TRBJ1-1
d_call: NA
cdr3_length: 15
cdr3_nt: TGTGCCAGCAGCTTGGGGGGGACAATGAACACTGAAGCTTTCTTT
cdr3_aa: CASSLGGTMNTEAFF

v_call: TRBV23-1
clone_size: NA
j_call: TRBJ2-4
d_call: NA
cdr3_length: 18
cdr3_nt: TGCGCCAGCAGTCAACCGCAAACAGCGGCCCTAGGCCATGCCATTCAGTACTTC
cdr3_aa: CASSQPQTAALGHAIQYF

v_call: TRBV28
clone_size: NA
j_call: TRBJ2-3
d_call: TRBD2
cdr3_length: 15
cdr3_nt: TGTGCCAGCAGTTTAGGGCGGGGGACCACAGATACGCAGTATTTT
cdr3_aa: CASSLGRGTTDTQYF

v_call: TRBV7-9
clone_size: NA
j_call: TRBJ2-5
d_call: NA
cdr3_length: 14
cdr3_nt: TGTGCCAGCAGGCGCCCCGGGGTTCGAGAGACCCAGTACTTC
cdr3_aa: CASRRPGVRETQYF

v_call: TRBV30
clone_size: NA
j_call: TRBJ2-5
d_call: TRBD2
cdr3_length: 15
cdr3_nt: TGTGCCTGGAGTGTACCCGAGACTAGCGAAGAGACCCAGTACTTC
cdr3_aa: CAWSVPETSEETQYF

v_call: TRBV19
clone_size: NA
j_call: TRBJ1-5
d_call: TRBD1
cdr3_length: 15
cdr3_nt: TGTGCCAGTGGAAGGACAGGGCCCAGCAATCAGCCCCAGCATTTT
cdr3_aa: CASGRTGPSNQPQHF

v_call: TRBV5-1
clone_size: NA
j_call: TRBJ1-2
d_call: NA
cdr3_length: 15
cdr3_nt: TGCGCCAGCAGCTTGGCGGGGGAATTTGCCTATGGCTACCCCTTC
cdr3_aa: CASSLAGEFAYGYPF

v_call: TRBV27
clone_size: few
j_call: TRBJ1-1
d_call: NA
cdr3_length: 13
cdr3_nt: TGTGCCAGCAGTTTAGTAGTGAACACTGAAGCTTTCTTT
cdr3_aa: CASSLVVNTEAFF

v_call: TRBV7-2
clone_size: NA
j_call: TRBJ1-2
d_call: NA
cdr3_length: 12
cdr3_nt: TGTGCCAGCAGCTTAAGCAGGGGTGGCTACACCTTC
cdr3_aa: CASSLSRGGYTF

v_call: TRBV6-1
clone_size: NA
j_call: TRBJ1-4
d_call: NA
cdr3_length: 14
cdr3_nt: TGTGCCAGCAAGAGAGGAACAACTAATGAAAAACTGTTTTTT
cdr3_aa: CASKRGTTNEKLFF

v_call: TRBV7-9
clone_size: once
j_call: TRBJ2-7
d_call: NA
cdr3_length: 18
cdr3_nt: TGTGCCAGCAGCTCAGACATCGATGACAGGCCAAGCTCCTACGAGCAGTACTTC
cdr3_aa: CASSSDIDDRPSSYEQYF

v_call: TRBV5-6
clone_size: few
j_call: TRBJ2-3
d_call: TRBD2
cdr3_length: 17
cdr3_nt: TGTGCCAGCAGTTCATTAATAGCGGGAGCGAGCACAGATACGCAGTATTTT
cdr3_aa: CASSSLIAGASTDTQYF

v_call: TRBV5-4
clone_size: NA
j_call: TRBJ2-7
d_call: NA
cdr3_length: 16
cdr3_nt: TGTGCCAGCAGCTTGGCCGGGAGCGCATACTCCTACGAGCAGTACTTC
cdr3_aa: CASSLAGSAYSYEQYF

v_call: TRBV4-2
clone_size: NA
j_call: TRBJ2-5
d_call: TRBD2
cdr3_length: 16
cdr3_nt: TGTGCCAGCAGCCAAGCCCGGACTAGCGGGGGTGAGACCCAGTACTTC
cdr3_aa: CASSQARTSGGETQYF

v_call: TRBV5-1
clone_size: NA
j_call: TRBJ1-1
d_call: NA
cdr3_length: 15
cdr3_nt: TGCGCCAGCAGCCCCCCTAGGGGGAAGAACACTGAAGCTTTCTTT
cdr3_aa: CASSPPRGKNTEAFF

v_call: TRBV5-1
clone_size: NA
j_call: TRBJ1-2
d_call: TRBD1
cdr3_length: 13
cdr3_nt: TGCGCCAGCAGCTTGGGGGGACAGGGAGGCTACACCTTC
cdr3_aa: CASSLGGQGGYTF

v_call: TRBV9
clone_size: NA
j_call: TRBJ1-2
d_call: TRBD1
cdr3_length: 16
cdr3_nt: TGTGCCAGCAGACACGAGGACAGGGCAGAGGACTATGGCTACCCCTTC
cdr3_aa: CASRHEDRAEDYGYPF

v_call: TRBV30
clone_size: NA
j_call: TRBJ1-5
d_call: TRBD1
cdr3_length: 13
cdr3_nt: TGTGCCTGTCGGGACAGGGCGGGTCAGCCCCAGCATTTT
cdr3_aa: CACRDRAGQPQHF

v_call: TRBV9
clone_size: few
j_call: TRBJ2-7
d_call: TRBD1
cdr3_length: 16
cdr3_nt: TGTGCCAGCAGCGCGGGTTACGGACAGGGGTTATACGAGCAGTACTTC
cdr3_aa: CASSAGYGQGLYEQYF

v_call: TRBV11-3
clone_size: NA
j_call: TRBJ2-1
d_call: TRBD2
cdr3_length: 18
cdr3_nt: TGTGCCAGCAGCTTAGATAGCGTAGCGGGAGGGCAAAACAATGAGCAGTTCTTC
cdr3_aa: CASSLDSVAGGQNNEQFF

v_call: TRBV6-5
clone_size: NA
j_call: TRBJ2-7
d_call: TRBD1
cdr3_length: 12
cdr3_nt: TGTGCCAACCCGACAGGGGCCTACGAGCAGTACTTC
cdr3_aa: CANPTGAYEQYF

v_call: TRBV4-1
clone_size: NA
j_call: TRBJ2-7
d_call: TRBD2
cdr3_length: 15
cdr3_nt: TGCGCCAGCAGCCAGGCTAGCGGGGGGTCCTACGAGCAGTACTTC
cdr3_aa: CASSQASGGSYEQYF

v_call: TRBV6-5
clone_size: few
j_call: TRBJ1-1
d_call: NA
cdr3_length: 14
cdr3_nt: TGTGCCAGCAGCCCATGGGGGGATGGGGCTGAAGCTTTCTTT
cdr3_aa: CASSPWGDGAEAFF

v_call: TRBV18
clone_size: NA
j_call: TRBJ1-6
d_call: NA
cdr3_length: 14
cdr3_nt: TGTGCCAGCTCACCAGGGACAAATAATTCACCCCTCCACTTT
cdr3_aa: CASSPGTNNSPLHF

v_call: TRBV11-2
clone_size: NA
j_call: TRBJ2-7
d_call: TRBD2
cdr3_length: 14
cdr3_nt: TGTGCCAGCAGCTTAGCGGGAGGACCTTACGAGCAGTACTTC
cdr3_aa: CASSLAGGPYEQYF

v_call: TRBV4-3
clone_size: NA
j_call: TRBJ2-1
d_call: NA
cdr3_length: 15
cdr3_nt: TGCGCCAGCAGCCAAGATTTCCAGGGATGGGGTGAGCAGTTCTTC
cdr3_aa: CASSQDFQGWGEQFF

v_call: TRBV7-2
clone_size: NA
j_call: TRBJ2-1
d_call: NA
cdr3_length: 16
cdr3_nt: TGTGCCAGCAGCTTAGATCGGGGTGCTATCTACAATGAGCAGTTCTTC
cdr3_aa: CASSLDRGAIYNEQFF

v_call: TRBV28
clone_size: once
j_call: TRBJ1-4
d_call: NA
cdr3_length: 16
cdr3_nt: TGTGCCAGCAAGGTTGTAGGGGCCCCAACTAATGAAAAACTGTTTTTT
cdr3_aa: CASKVVGAPTNEKLFF

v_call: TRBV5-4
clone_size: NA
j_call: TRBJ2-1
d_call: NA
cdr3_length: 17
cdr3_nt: TGTGCCAGCAGCTTGCCCCCCTCAGGGCCCGCCTACAATGAGCAGTTCTTC
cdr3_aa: CASSLPPSGPAYNEQFF

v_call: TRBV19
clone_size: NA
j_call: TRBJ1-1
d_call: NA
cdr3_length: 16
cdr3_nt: TGTGCCAGTAGACCCTATCCGGGCTCCGGGGGCACTGAAGCTTTCTTT
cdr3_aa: CASRPYPGSGGTEAFF

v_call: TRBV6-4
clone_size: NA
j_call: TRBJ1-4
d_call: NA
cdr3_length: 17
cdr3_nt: TGTGCCAGCAGTGAAATGGAGGGGGGGACAACTAATGAAAAACTGTTTTTT
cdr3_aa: CASSEMEGGTTNEKLFF

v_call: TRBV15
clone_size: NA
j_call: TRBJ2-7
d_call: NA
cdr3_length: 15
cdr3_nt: TGTGCCACCAGCAGAGCTCGGAGAGTAGGCTACGAGCAGTACTTC
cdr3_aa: CATSRARRVGYEQYF

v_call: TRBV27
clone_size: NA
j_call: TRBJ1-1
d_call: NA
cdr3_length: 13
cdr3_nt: TGTGCCAGCAGTTCAGTCTTTAACACTGAAGCTTTCTTT
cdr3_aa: CASSSVFNTEAFF

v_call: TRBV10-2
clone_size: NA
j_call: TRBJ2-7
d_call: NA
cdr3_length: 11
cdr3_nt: TGCGCCAGCAGCCCCAGGGACGAGCAGTACTTC
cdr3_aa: CASSPRDEQYF

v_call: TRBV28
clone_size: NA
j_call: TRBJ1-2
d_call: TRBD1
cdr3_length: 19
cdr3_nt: TGTGCCAGCAGTCCGCTAGGACAGGGGGCCCCCCTCGCTAACTATGGCTACACCTTC
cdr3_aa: CASSPLGQGAPLANYGYTF

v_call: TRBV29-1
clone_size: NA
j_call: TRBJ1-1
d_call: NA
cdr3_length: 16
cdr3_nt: TGCAGCGTCGCTGATGAGGGTACAGGGCGATCCACTGAAGCTTTCTTT
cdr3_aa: CSVADEGTGRSTEAFF

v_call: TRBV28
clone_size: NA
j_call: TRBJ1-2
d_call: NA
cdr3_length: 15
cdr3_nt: TGTGCCAGCAGCCCTCAGGGGATCCTCAACTATGGCTACACCTTC
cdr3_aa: CASSPQGILNYGYTF

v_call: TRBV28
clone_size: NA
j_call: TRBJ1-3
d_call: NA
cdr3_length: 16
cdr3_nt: TGTGCCAGCAGTTTAGTTCCGGGGGGGCAAGGAAACACCATATATTTT
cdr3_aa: CASSLVPGGQGNTIYF

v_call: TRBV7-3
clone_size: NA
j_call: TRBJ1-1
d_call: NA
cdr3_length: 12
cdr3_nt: TGTGCCAGCAGCTTAGAGGGTCGGGAAGCTTTCTTT
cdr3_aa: CASSLEGREAFF

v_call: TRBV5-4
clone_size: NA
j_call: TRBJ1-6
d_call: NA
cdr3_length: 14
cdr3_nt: TGTGCCAGCAGCAACCGGGCGGGAAATTCACCCCTCCACTTT
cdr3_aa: CASSNRAGNSPLHF

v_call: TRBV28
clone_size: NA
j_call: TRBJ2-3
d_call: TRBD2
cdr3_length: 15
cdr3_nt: TGTGCCAGCAGCCCCTCACCTCCGACTAGCGATACGCAGTATTTT
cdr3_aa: CASSPSPPTSDTQYF

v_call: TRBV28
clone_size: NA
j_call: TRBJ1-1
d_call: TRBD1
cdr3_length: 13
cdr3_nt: TGTGCCAGCAGCCTAGACAGGGTCACTGAAGCTTTCTTT
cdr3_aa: CASSLDRVTEAFF

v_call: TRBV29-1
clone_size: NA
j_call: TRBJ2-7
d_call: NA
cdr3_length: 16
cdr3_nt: TGCAGCGTTGAAGATCTGTTCGGAGGGAGTTCCCACGAGCAGTACTTC
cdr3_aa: CSVEDLFGGSSHEQYF

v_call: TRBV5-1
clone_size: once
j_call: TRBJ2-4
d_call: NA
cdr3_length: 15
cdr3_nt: TGCGCCAGCAGCCCGTTAGGGGATTCCAAAAACATTCAGTACTTC
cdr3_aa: CASSPLGDSKNIQYF

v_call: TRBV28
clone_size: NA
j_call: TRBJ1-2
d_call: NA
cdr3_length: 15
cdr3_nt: TGTGCCAGTCGACCGGTCGGGGGGCCGGGGGATGGCTACCCCTTC
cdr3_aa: CASRPVGGPGDGYPF

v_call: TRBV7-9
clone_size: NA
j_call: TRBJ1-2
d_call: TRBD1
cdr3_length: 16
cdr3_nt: TGTGCCAGCAGCCCGGCCCCGCAGGGGGGATCTTCTGGCTACACCTTC
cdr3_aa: CASSPAPQGGSSGYTF

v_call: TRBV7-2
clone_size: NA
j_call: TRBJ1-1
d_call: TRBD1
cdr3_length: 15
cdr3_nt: TGTGCCAGCAGCCTTGGACAGGGGGCTAACACTGAAGCTTTCTTT
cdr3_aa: CASSLGQGANTEAFF

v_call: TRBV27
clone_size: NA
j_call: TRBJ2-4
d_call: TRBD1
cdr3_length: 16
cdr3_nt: TGTGCCAGCAGATACCTACAGGGGGCTCCCAAAAACATTCAGTACTTC
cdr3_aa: CASRYLQGAPKNIQYF

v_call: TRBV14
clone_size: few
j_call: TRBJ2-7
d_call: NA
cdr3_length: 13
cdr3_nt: TGTGCCAGCAGCCTTCTTAACCGGGACGAGCAGTACTTC
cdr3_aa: CASSLLNRDEQYF

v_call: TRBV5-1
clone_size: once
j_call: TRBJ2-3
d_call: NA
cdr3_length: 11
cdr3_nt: TGCGCCAGCCGTTCGGGAGATACGCAGTATTTT
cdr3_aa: CASRSGDTQYF

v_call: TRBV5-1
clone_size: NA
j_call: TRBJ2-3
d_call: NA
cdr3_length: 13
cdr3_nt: TGCGCCAGCAGTTCAGGGAACACAGATACGCAGTATTTT
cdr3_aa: CASSSGNTDTQYF